The 10 T cell receptor beta chains listed next were all sequenced from one sample in a study of immune heterogeneity within non-small cell lung tumors. Using 32 V and 13 J primers, multiplex PCR amplified TCR beta CDR3. Using its own MiXCR run on the multiplex PCR reads, TCRdb lists one record per CDR3 protein. The table lists 9,000 to 13,000 distinct CDR3 sequences, just under 30% of them singletons. Per sample, approximately 570 ng of bulk tumor genomic DNA was the template used. The authors collected several far-apart biopsies from each primary tumor during surgery. Curative surgery was undertaken by patients, who had untreated, newly diagnosed non-small cell lung cancer. Sample: lung tumor tissue. These TCRs come from a woman aged 45-59 years with non-small cell lung cancer.

This clonotype appeared a few times. This rearrangement joins TRBV5-1 to TRBJ1-1; D possibly corresponds to TRBD1 (6 bases). The V end was cut by 0 bases, the J end by 6 bases, with 12 bases between. This CDR3 contains 14 residues. The germline V gene has CDR1 SGHRS and CDR2 YFSETQ. In DNA form, the CDR3 reads TGCGCCAGCAGCTTGGAACAGGGTCGCGCTGAAGCTTTCTTT. This sequence encodes CASSLEQGRAEAFF.

This clonotype is deemed medium-sized. The chain uses TRBV10-3 and TRBJ2-3, with 12 nucleotides matching TRBD1. This CDR3 comprises 16 residues. V gave up 6 bases and J gave up 2 bases; unmatched junction bases: 6. CDR1 ENHRY and CDR2 SYGVKD come from the germline V gene. This CDR3 is CAISLGDRGLTDTQYF. DNA for the CDR3: TGTGCCATCAGCCTGGGGGACAGGGGGCTCACAGATACGCAGTATTTT.

This clonotype was detected only a few times. The chain is built from TRBV4-2 and TRBJ1-6; D gene uncertain. Germline lookup yields CDR1 LGHNA and CDR2 YNFKEQ. CDR3 length equals 13 residues. V lost 2 bases and J 6 bases, leaving 5 bases between the germline ends. The CDR3 loop is CASSQSLNSPLHF. The CDR3 coding sequence is TGTGCCAGCAGCCAATCTCTTAATTCACCCCTCCACTTT.

This clonotype came up a few times. The chain is built from TRBV5-6 and TRBJ2-4, with 14 bases identical to TRBD2. The CDR3 totals 19 residues. V lost 2 bases to trimming and J lost 0 bases; unmatched junction nucleotides: 7. CDR1 is SGHDT, CDR2 YYEEEE, per germline. The CDR3: CASSFRTSGGHLAKNIQYF. CDR3 sequence (DNA): TGTGCCAGCAGCTTCCGGACTAGCGGGGGGCACCTAGCCAAAAACATTCAGTACTTC.

This clonotype is deemed medium-sized. This chain uses TRBV4-1 with TRBJ2-3, with 9 nucleotides matching TRBD2. Germline CDR1 MGHRA, CDR2 YSYEKL. With V trimmed by 4 bases and J by 4 bases, 6 bases remained unmatched. The CDR3 totals 15 residues. Written as DNA, the CDR3 is TGCGCCAGCAGCCCGGGACTAGCTCCTCCAGATACGCAGTATTTT. Residues: CASSPGLAPPDTQYF.

A note on this clonotype: A much bigger clone sits one base away, suggesting this may be a read error. This rearrangement joins TRBV12-3 or TRBV12-4 to TRBJ2-6, with D perhaps matching TRBD1 (5 bases). This CDR3 region has 15 residues. CDR3 amino acids: CVSSLQETGANVLTF. The CDR3 nucleotides are TGTGTCAGCAGTTTACAGGAAACTGGGGCCAACGTCCTGACTTTC.

By its share, this clonotype is medium-sized (0.01 to 0.1%). V usage is TRBV20-1 and J usage is TRBJ2-7; D gene ambiguous. Germline-derived CDR1 and CDR2 are DFQATT and SNEGSKA (reference sequence). Trimming took off 0 bases at V and 5 bases at J, with 17 bases between the two ends. The CDR3 has 15 residues. CDR3 sequence: CSARETKKGQDEQYF. In nucleotides, the CDR3 is TGCAGTGCTAGAGAGACAAAAAAGGGTCAGGACGAGCAGTACTTC.

Concerning this clonotype: A clone one base away is much larger, so this may be a read error. The rearrangement uses TRBV7-9 and TRBJ2-1, with D possibly being TRBD2 (5 bases). Germline-derived CDR1 and CDR2 are SEHNR and FQNEAQ (reference sequence). This CDR3 has 16 residues. With 6 bases removed from V and 4 bases from J, the gap between germline ends came to 19 bases. The CDR3, as DNA: TGTGCCAGCAGTCCGAGTCGGCAGAGGGCTTACAATGAGCAGTTCTTC. Translated: CASSPSRQRAYNEQFF.

On this clonotype: One end of the junction does not line up with germline, which may come from a read error. The chain combines TRBV5-6 with TRBJ2-7; D is ambiguous. The CDR3 loop spans 15 amino acids. Germline lookup yields CDR1 SGHDT and CDR2 YYEEEE. CDR3 amino acids: CASSLFGPSSYDQYF. CDR3 DNA sequence: TGTGCCAGCAGCTTATTCGGGCCGAGCTCCTACGATCAGTACTTC.

In this sample, this clonotype turned up once. The gene calls are TRBV6-2 or TRBV6-3 and TRBJ2-7; D may be TRBD2 (6 bases). The germline gives CDR1 MNHEY, CDR2 SVGEGT. Trimming pared 10 bases from V and 5 bases from J, leaving 24 bases between. There are 15 residues in the CDR3. CDR3 protein: CATRFTTGESNEQYF. The CDR3 DNA is TGTGCCACCCGGTTTACGACGGGAGAATCTAACGAGCAGTACTTC.